A single sample gave rise to the 32 T cell receptor beta chains below, sequenced in a study of T-cell reconstitution after alpha-beta-depleted transplantation in children. TCRbeta library construction was performed incorporating unique molecular identifiers. TCRdb redid the calling of the PCR reads with MiXCR, one entry per CDR3 protein. Altogether approximately 980,000 distinct CDR3 sequences are present, roughly 29% being singletons, with the ten largest covering over 25%. The material sequenced was PBMCs, mostly from graft donor cells, taken 360 days after TCRalphabeta/CD19-depleted stem cell transplant. The origin of the receptors is a boy younger than two who had a stem cell transplant for SCID, so the T cells may come from the graft donor.

This clonotype appeared a few times. The chain carries TRBV5-1 and TRBJ1-1; the D is unclear. Germline lookup yields CDR1 SGHRS and CDR2 YFSETQ. With 0 bases removed from V and 4 bases from J, the gap between germline ends came to 13 bases. The CDR3 is made up of 15 amino acids. The chain's CDR3 is CASSLATMLGTEAFF. CDR3 bases: TGCGCCAGCAGCTTGGCCACTATGCTAGGCACTGAAGCTTTCTTT.

This sequence joins TRBV2 and TRBJ1-1; no definite D call. CDR1 and CDR2 (germline): SNHLY, FYNNEI. With 6 bases removed from V and 9 bases from J, the gap between germline ends came to 17 bases. The CDR3 is 13 residues long. The CDR3 loop is CASSFPTRSQAFF. The CDR3 region has the DNA TGTGCCAGCAGCTTTCCTACTCGGTCTCAAGCTTTCTTT.

The sample holds a few counts of this clonotype. The genes are TRBV10-3 and TRBJ1-3; tentatively, D is TRBD1 (6 bases). The CDR3 contains 14 residues. Germline CDR1 is ENHRY and CDR2 is SYGVKD. Trimming took 5 bases from V and 1 from J, leaving 9 bases between them. CDR3 in DNA: TGTGCCATCAGTCCCCAGGGGTCTGGAAACACCATATATTTT. It encodes CAISPQGSGNTIYF.

To note about this clonotype: The junction departs from the called germline gene at one end, perhaps through a read error. The chain recombines TRBV12-3 or TRBV12-4 with TRBJ1-2; D gene unclear. This CDR3 has 13 amino acids. Written as DNA, the CDR3 is TGTGGCAGCAGCCACCTCCGGCAGGCTGGCTACACCTTC. Translation gives CGSSHLRQAGYTF.

This chain uses TRBV7-2 with TRBJ1-1; a weak D match, TRBD1 (6 bases). Germline V gene lookup returns CDR1 SGHTA and CDR2 FQGNSA. The CDR3 loop spans 17 amino acids. Trimming stripped 0 bases from V and 1 base from J, with 15 bases between. In DNA, the CDR3 is TGTGCCAGCAGCTTAGCTCCCCCAGGAGGGGGGAACACTGAAGCTTTCTTT. Its protein product is CASSLAPPGGGNTEAFF.

The V call is TRBV20-1, the J call TRBJ1-2, with TRBD1 as a possible D gene (6 bases). The germline V gene has CDR1 DFQATT and CDR2 SNEGSKA (reference sequence). With 0 bases removed from V and 2 bases from J, the gap between germline ends came to 13 bases. There are 15 residues in the CDR3. CDR3 nucleotide sequence: TGCAGTGCTAGAGATAAGGACAGCTACAACTATGGCTACACCTTC. Its translation is CSARDKDSYNYGYTF.

J is TRBJ2-1 and V is TRBV6-1; no clear D gene. This CDR3 region has 14 residues. Trimming took 5 bases from V and 2 from J, leaving 10 bases between them. The germline V gene has CDR1 MNHNS and CDR2 SASEGT. The CDR3 nucleotides read TGTGCCAGCAGTCCTTGGTTTCCCTACAATGAGCAGTTCTTC. As protein: CASSPWFPYNEQFF.

This clonotype was seen a few times. This chain uses TRBV7-9 with TRBJ2-2; 7 bases map to TRBD1. This CDR3 has 16 amino acids. The V segment lost 10 bases and the J segment 1 base; nucleotides outside the gene matches: 12. Per the germline V gene, CDR1 is SEHNR and CDR2 is FQNEAQ (reference sequence). The chain's CDR3 is CATPGQAELNTGELFF. Here the CDR3 DNA reads TGTGCCACCCCCGGACAGGCCGAACTGAACACCGGGGAGCTGTTTTTT.

This clonotype was observed a handful of times. The chain combines TRBV12-3 or TRBV12-4 with TRBJ2-2; D not certain. V lost 5 bases and J lost 4, with 17 bases in between. The CDR3 extends over 16 amino acids. CDR3 sequence: CASSPKGIRSTGELFF. In DNA form, the CDR3 reads TGTGCCAGCAGTCCTAAAGGAATTAGGAGCACCGGGGAGCTGTTTTTT.

The chain employs TRBV20-1 and TRBJ2-7; D remains unclear. Germline V lookup: CDR1 DFQATT, CDR2 SNEGSKA (reference sequence). The CDR3 loop spans 14 amino acids. V shed 1 base and J shed 0 bases, with 10 bases lying between them. The DNA for the CDR3 is TGCAGTGCTAGAGGGCAGAAAAGCTCCTACGAGCAGTACTTC. Translating it yields CSARGQKSSYEQYF.

The chain combines TRBV24-1 with TRBJ1-1; D uncertain. Deletions cut 3 bases from V and 4 bases from J, with 20 bases between. Germline V gene data show CDR1 as KGHDR and CDR2 as SFDVKD. The CDR3 is 17 amino acids. DNA of the CDR3: TGTGCCACCAGTGATGTCGGGGAAACCCCCTGGGGCACTGAAGCTTTCTTT. Residues: CATSDVGETPWGTEAFF.

The CDR3 region is CASSLGTGTGYEQYF. CDR3 nucleotide sequence: TGCGCCAGCAGCTTGGGCACCGGGACAGGCTACGAGCAGTACTTC. The chain has TRBV5-1 and TRBJ2-7; TRBD1 aligns across 8 bases. Germline CDR1 SGHRS, CDR2 YFSETQ. Unmatched junction bases numbered 5, after V lost 0 bases and J lost 3 bases. The CDR3 covers 15 residues.

The chain has TRBV28 and TRBJ2-5, with a weak D call TRBD2 (6 bases). Trimming shortened V by 7 bases and J by 5 bases, and 11 bases separated the two germline ends. CDR3 length equals 12 residues. Germline values: CDR1 MDHEN, CDR2 SYDVKM. The CDR3: CASKGAGETQYF. CDR3 nucleotide sequence: TGTGCCAGCAAAGGGGCGGGGGAGACCCAGTACTTC.

The rearrangement joins TRBV4-1 to TRBJ2-2; 12 bases line up with TRBD2. Germline assignment: CDR1 MGHRA and CDR2 YSYEKL. J was trimmed by 8 bases and V by 2 bases; bases with no gene match: 9. The CDR3 spans 17 residues. CDR3 DNA sequence: TGCGCCAGCAGCCAACGCGGACTAGCGGGGAAGGTTGGGGAGCTGTTTTTT. The encoded protein is CASSQRGLAGKVGELFF.

This chain joins TRBV5-1 and TRBJ2-5, with 11 bases identical to TRBD2. This CDR3 region has 17 residues. Germline CDR1 reads SGHRS; CDR2 reads YFSETQ. With 0 bases clipped from V and 2 bases from J, the junction kept 6 bases outside the gene matches. CDR3 DNA sequence: TGCGCCAGCAGCTTGGGTAACCTAGCGGGGGGACAAGAGACCCAGTACTTC. Translating it yields CASSLGNLAGGQETQYF.

V usage is TRBV5-1 and J usage is TRBJ2-1; 10 bases line up with TRBD2. The CDR3 has 18 residues. Germline values: CDR1 SGHRS, CDR2 YFSETQ. V trimming: 5 bases; J trimming: 4 bases; junction bases outside the gene matches: 15. CDR3 residues: CASSLTPSLAGAYNEQFF. The CDR3 bases are TGCGCCAGCAGTCTGACCCCTTCCCTAGCGGGGGCATACAATGAGCAGTTCTTC.

The chain uses TRBV12-3 or TRBV12-4 and TRBJ2-2; perhaps D is TRBD1 or TRBD2 (5 bases each). The CDR3 runs to 15 residues. The V gene lost 4 bases and the J gene lost 6 bases, with 15 bases spanning the gap. CDR3 sequence: CASSSLGVRAGELFF. Written as DNA, the CDR3 is TGTGCCAGCAGTTCCCTGGGGGTACGGGCCGGGGAGCTGTTTTTT.

This rearrangement joins TRBV20-1 to TRBJ1-2, with D perhaps matching TRBD1 (6 bases). CDR1 is DFQATT and CDR2 is SNEGSKA in the germline V gene (reference sequence). V lost 3 bases and J lost 6, with 14 bases in between. This CDR3 comprises 13 residues. The CDR3 nucleotides read TGCAGTGCTAGGGGGGGGGCGGGTAATGGCTACACCTTC. It translates to CSARGGAGNGYTF.

This clonotype was counted once. The CDR3 sequence is CASSLGGTASNTEAFF. The CDR3 bases are TGCGCCAGCAGCTTGGGAGGGACCGCGTCAAACACTGAAGCTTTCTTT. This rearrangement joins TRBV5-1 to TRBJ1-1; possible D gene TRBD1, 5 bases. V lost 0 bases to trimming and J lost 2 bases, with 14 bases between them. The CDR3 spans 16 residues. CDR1 and CDR2 (germline): SGHRS, YFSETQ.

A few counts support this clonotype. The chain links TRBV20-1 to TRBJ2-1, with D possibly matching TRBD1 (7 bases). V was clipped by 3 bases and J by 0 bases, with 12 bases between them. The CDR3 is made up of 15 amino acids. Per the germline V gene, CDR1 is DFQATT and CDR2 is SNEGSKA (reference sequence). The CDR3 loop is CSARGQGGSYNEQFF. In DNA, the CDR3 is TGCAGTGCTAGGGGGCAGGGGGGCTCCTACAATGAGCAGTTCTTC.

This clonotype was picked up a small number of times. The rearrangement joins TRBV12-3 or TRBV12-4 to TRBJ1-2, with D perhaps TRBD1 (5 bases). V was trimmed by 6 bases and J by 4 bases, leaving 12 bases between them. The CDR3 totals 13 residues. The CDR3 is CASRSWGGYGYTF. CDR3 nucleotide sequence: TGTGCCAGCAGGTCATGGGGCGGCTATGGCTACACCTTC.

The genes are TRBV11-3 and TRBJ1-1; D remains unclear. Trimming stripped 5 bases from V and 7 bases from J, with 14 bases between. Per germline, CDR1 SGHNT and CDR2 YENEEA. The CDR3 spans 13 residues. CDR3: CASSPAGYGEAFF. CDR3 bases: TGTGCCAGCAGCCCCGCGGGTTATGGTGAAGCTTTCTTT.

The chain employs TRBV6-1 and TRBJ1-1, with D possibly TRBD1 on 6 matching bases. CDR1 is MNHNS, CDR2 SASEGT, per germline. The CDR3 covers 14 residues. The V end was cut by 7 bases, the J end by 3 bases, with 15 bases between. The CDR3 sequence: CASTGGIKDTEAFF. The CDR3 coding sequence is TGTGCCAGCACGGGGGGCATCAAGGACACTGAAGCTTTCTTT.

This clonotype showed up just a few times. The genes are TRBV7-2 and TRBJ1-2; 7 bases fit TRBD1. Germline-derived CDR1 and CDR2 are SGHTA and FQGNSA. Germline trimming cut 4 bases from V and 6 bases from J; bases unmatched to any gene: 8. CDR3 length: 14 residues. The CDR3 region has the DNA TGTGCCAGCAGCTCAGTAAAACAGGGGAATGGCTACACCTTC. Its translation is CASSSVKQGNGYTF. Full variable domain (outside the CDR3, taken from reference TRBV7-2 and TRBJ1-2): GAGVSQSPSNKVTEKGKDVELRCDPISGHTALYWYRQSLGQGLEFLIYFQGNSAPDKSGLPSDRFSAERTGGSVSTLTIQRTQQEDSAVYLCASSSVKQGNGYTFGSGTRLTVV.

The chain combines TRBV15 with TRBJ2-4; the D gene is possibly TRBD2 (6 bases). V was shortened by 0 bases and J by 1 base, with 16 bases between the two germline ends. Germline lookup yields CDR1 LNHNV and CDR2 YYDKDF (reference sequence). The CDR3 is made up of 18 amino acids. CDR3 residues: CATSRDKGDLAAKNIQYF. Here the CDR3 DNA reads TGTGCCACCAGCAGAGATAAAGGGGATCTAGCGGCCAAAAACATTCAGTACTTC.

This chain uses TRBV24-1 with TRBJ2-5; 11 nucleotides align to TRBD2. V trimming: 5 bases; J trimming: 2 bases; junction bases outside the gene matches: 9. The CDR3 is 17 residues long. In germline, CDR1 is KGHDR, CDR2 SFDVKD. CDR3 protein: CATSGSLLAGVQETQYF. In DNA form, the CDR3 reads TGTGCCACCAGTGGATCCCTACTAGCGGGGGTTCAAGAGACCCAGTACTTC.

The V gene is TRBV6-5, the J gene TRBJ2-2; TRBD2 matches at 7 bases. Germline CDR1 is MNHEY and CDR2 is SVGAGI. The length of the CDR3 is 13 residues. V gave up 4 bases and J gave up 6 bases; unmatched junction bases: 2. In DNA form, the CDR3 reads TGTGCCAGCAGTTGGGAGGGCGCCGGGGAGCTGTTTTTT. Protein product: CASSWEGAGELFF.

Ten or more counts support this clonotype. CDR3 sequence reads: CASKGLSVGGGELFF. The CDR3 nucleotides read TGCGCCAGCAAGGGTTTGTCGGTCGGGGGCGGGGAGCTGTTTTTT. The chain has TRBV4-1 and TRBJ2-2; D perhaps matches TRBD2 (6 bases). The germline CDR1 and CDR2 sequences are MGHRA and YSYEKL. This CDR3 has 15 residues. Trimming pared 7 bases from V and 7 bases from J, leaving 19 bases between.

This CDR3 reads CASKSQAGKQETQYF. The CDR3 region has the DNA TGTGCCAGCAAGAGTCAAGCGGGTAAACAAGAGACCCAGTACTTC. This sequence joins TRBV2 and TRBJ2-5, with D perhaps TRBD2 (6 bases). V lost 7 bases, J lost 2 bases, and 17 bases lay in between. This CDR3 region has 15 residues. CDR1 is SNHLY and CDR2 is FYNNEI in the germline V gene.

The V call is TRBV7-9, the J call TRBJ2-1; perhaps D is TRBD1 or TRBD2 (5 bases each). CDR3 length equals 13 residues. Germline lookup yields CDR1 SEHNR and CDR2 FQNEAQ (reference sequence). V was trimmed by 8 bases and J by 0 bases, leaving 8 bases between them. The CDR3, as DNA: TGTGCCAGCCGGGGCTACTCCTACAATGAGCAGTTCTTC. Protein product: CASRGYSYNEQFF.

The CDR3 reads CASAARGQDFNEKLFF. The CDR3 DNA reads TGTGCCAGCGCCGCCCGGGGACAAGATTTTAATGAAAAACTGTTTTTT. The chain employs TRBV6-2 or TRBV6-3 and TRBJ1-4; a possible D gene is TRBD1 (6 bases). The CDR3 runs 16 residues. CDR1 and CDR2 from the germline V gene are MNHEY and SVGEGT. Trimming stripped 8 bases from V and 4 bases from J, with 20 bases between.

This clonotype was counted between two and nine times. J is TRBJ2-5 and V is TRBV27; 8 positions agree with TRBD2. The CDR3 loop spans 18 amino acids. Trimming took 5 bases from V and 5 from J; bases not matched to a gene: 19. In germline, CDR1 is MNHEY, CDR2 SMNVEV (reference sequence). This CDR3 is CASSPKRAGTRNRETQYF. CDR3 DNA sequence: TGTGCCAGCAGTCCCAAGCGAGCCGGGACTAGGAACCGGGAGACCCAGTACTTC.